Presented here are 9 T cell receptor beta chains from one specimen sequenced in a study of blood T cell repertoires in COVID-19. Generated by immunoSEQ multiplex PCR, the TCRdb table keeps only in-frame clones and is missing some. The repertoire holds about 300,000 clones, with 89% as singletons. Sequenced sample: PBMCs or T cells enriched from blood (not recorded which). These TCRs come from a middle-aged woman who had recovered from COVID-19.

The gene calls are TRBV20-1 and TRBJ2-3; 9 nucleotides agree with TRBD1. This CDR3 region has 15 residues. Germline assignment: CDR1 DFQATT and CDR2 SNEGSKA (reference sequence). V gave up 3 bases and J gave up 4 bases; unmatched junction bases: 8. CDR3 nucleotide sequence: TGCAGTGCTAGTAATGTACAGGGGGCTCCAGATACGCAGTATTTT. Its translation: CSASNVQGAPDTQYF.

The chain is built from TRBV30 and TRBJ1-2; D is unclear. The CDR3 extends over 13 amino acids. CDR1 GTSNPN and CDR2 SVGIG come from the germline V gene (reference sequence). The germline V and J ends were trimmed by 3 bases and 2 bases, with 10 bases remaining between them. The CDR3 coding sequence is TGTGCCTGGAGATCAGGATTGAACTATGGCTACACCTTC. This gives the protein CAWRSGLNYGYTF.

The gene calls are TRBV5-1 and TRBJ1-2, with D possibly being TRBD1 (6 bases). Deletions cut 4 bases from V and 8 bases from J, with 21 bases between. Germline V gene lookup returns CDR1 SGHRS and CDR2 YFSETQ. The length of the CDR3 is 15 residues. The CDR3 DNA is TGCGCCAGCAGCCCCGATTTTTCAGGGGCGAGGGGCTACACCTTC. Translation: CASSPDFSGARGYTF.

This chain links TRBV5-1 with TRBJ2-7, with 10 bases aligning to TRBD2. Germline values: CDR1 SGHRS, CDR2 YFSETQ. The CDR3 is 16 amino acids. J lost 3 bases, V lost 4 bases, and 10 bases had no gene match. This CDR3 reads CASSLGPSSGGYEQYF. The CDR3 bases are TGCGCCAGCAGCCTGGGTCCCTCTAGCGGGGGCTACGAGCAGTACTTC.

The chain is built from TRBV19 and TRBJ2-5; maybe TRBD2 (6 bases). The CDR3 spans 14 residues. Germline V gene sequence: CDR1 LNHDA, CDR2 SQIVND (reference sequence). Trimming stripped 8 bases from V and 2 bases from J, with 15 bases between. CDR3 in amino acids: CASGPVADQETQYF. The CDR3 DNA follows: TGTGCCAGTGGGCCGGTAGCGGATCAAGAGACCCAGTACTTC.

The rearrangement uses TRBV6-5 and TRBJ2-7; tentatively, D is TRBD1 (5 bases). Trimming pared 5 bases from V and 5 bases from J, leaving 10 bases between. The CDR3 spans 12 residues. Germline loops: CDR1 MNHEY, CDR2 SVGAGI. The CDR3 nucleotides are TGTGCCAGCAGTCTCAGCAGGGACGAGCAGTACTTC. This encodes CASSLSRDEQYF.

The J gene is TRBJ1-2, the V gene TRBV6-5; 7 bases are a match to TRBD1. After removal of 8 bases from V and 4 bases from J, the junction contained 4 bases not matched to a gene. The CDR3 is 12 amino acids. Looked up from germline, CDR1 is MNHEY and CDR2 is SVGAGI. The CDR3 region is CASGDSPYGYTF. The CDR3 coding sequence is TGTGCCAGCGGGGACAGCCCCTATGGCTACACCTTC.

This clone was observed once. CDR3 region: CATSRASFGTPYGYTF. CDR3 DNA sequence: TGTGCCACCAGCAGGGCCAGTTTTGGGACTCCTTATGGCTACACCTTC. The V gene is TRBV15, the J gene TRBJ1-2; tentative D call: TRBD1 (5 bases). The CDR3 sequence is 16 residues long. The V and J ends lost 3 bases and 5 bases respectively, with 19 bases between them. In germline, CDR1 is LNHNV, CDR2 YYDKDF (reference sequence).

The chain combines TRBV4-3 with TRBJ2-5; tentatively, D is TRBD1 (6 bases). The V gene's germline CDR1 is LGHNA and CDR2 YSLEER. The CDR3 is 13 amino acids. The V end was cut by 5 bases, the J end by 2 bases, with 9 bases between. CDR3 DNA: TGCGCCAGCAGCTTAGGACAGCAAGAGACCCAGTACTTC. This codes for CASSLGQQETQYF.